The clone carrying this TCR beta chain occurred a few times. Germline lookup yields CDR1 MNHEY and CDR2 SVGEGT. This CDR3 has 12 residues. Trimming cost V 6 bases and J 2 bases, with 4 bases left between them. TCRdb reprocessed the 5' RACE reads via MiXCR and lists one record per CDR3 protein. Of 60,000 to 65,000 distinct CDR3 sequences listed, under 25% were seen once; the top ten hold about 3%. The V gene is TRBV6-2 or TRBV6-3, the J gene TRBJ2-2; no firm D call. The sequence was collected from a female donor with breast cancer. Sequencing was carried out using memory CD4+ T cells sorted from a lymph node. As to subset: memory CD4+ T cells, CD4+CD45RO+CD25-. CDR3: CASRENTGELFF. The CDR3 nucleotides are TGTGCCAGCAGAGAAAACACCGGGGAGCTGTTTTTT.